Following are 23 T cell receptor beta chains from one sample sequenced in a study of technical replicates of blood from a few donors. Only in-frame clones appear in the TCRdb table, and some are missing; sequencing was by immunoSEQ multiplex PCR. The sample holds 45,000 to 65,000 clones, about 95% seen once. Material for sequencing was PBMCs. The receptors originated from a human donor in good health. Some clones in this sample may be carry-over from other donors' samples.

This chain joins TRBV7-9 and TRBJ1-1, with D hard to call. CDR3 length: 15 amino acids. Trimming removed 1 base at V and 0 bases at J, with 9 bases between. Germline CDR1 is SEHNR and CDR2 is FQNEAQ (reference sequence). Here the CDR3 DNA reads TGTGCCAGCAGCTTAGGAGGAGGACTGAACACTGAAGCTTTCTTT. Encoded protein: CASSLGGGLNTEAFF.

The chain couples TRBV19 to TRBJ2-5; no reliable D call. Germline V gene data show CDR1 as LNHDA and CDR2 as SQIVND (reference sequence). Deletions cut 6 bases from V and 5 bases from J, with 19 bases between. This CDR3 comprises 15 residues. CDR3 sequence (DNA): TGTGCCAGTAGCTTCGACTCCAACTCGCGGGAGACCCAGTACTTC. Protein: CASSFDSNSRETQYF.

This clone was counted ten times or more. Other nucleotide sequences from this sample produce the same CDR3. V gene TRBV5-1 combines with J gene TRBJ2-1, with 9 bases aligning to TRBD2. V lost 4 bases, J lost 3 bases, and 2 bases stayed unmatched. The CDR3 is made up of 14 amino acids. CDR1 and CDR2 (germline): SGHRS, YFSETQ. CDR3 in amino acids: CASSGSGGYNEQFF. The CDR3, as DNA: TGCGCCAGCAGCGGTAGCGGGGGCTACAATGAGCAGTTCTTC.

The chain carries TRBV4-2 and TRBJ2-7; 10 bases fit TRBD2. V was clipped by 4 bases and J by 1 base; unmatched bases: 7. The germline gives CDR1 LGHNA, CDR2 YNFKEQ. The CDR3 covers 16 residues. The CDR3 reads CASSRESGGGSYEQYF. The CDR3, as DNA: TGTGCCAGCAGCCGCGAAAGCGGGGGGGGGTCCTACGAGCAGTACTTC.

J is TRBJ2-5 and V is TRBV7-9; a weak D match, TRBD1 (5 bases). V dropped 5 bases and J dropped 7 bases, with 20 bases sitting between them. Germline loops: CDR1 SEHNR, CDR2 FQNEAQ (reference sequence). This CDR3 has 15 residues. The CDR3 sequence is CASSLIAGRVGTQYF. The CDR3 DNA reads as TGTGCCAGCAGCCTCATCGCTGGCAGGGTCGGGACCCAGTACTTC.

The chain uses TRBV29-1 and TRBJ1-2; a weak D match, TRBD1 (6 bases). The CDR3 is made up of 12 amino acids. The germline V and J ends were trimmed by 7 bases and 6 bases, with 15 bases remaining between them. Germline values: CDR1 SQVTM, CDR2 ANQGSEA. Here the CDR3 DNA reads TGCAGCGCCACGACAGGATTCAATGGCTACACCTTC. Translated, it gives CSATTGFNGYTF.

V usage is TRBV4-3 and J usage is TRBJ2-7; 7 bases map to TRBD1. The CDR3 covers 14 residues. The trim removed 0 bases at V and 5 bases at J, leaving 4 bases unmatched. Germline CDR1 LGHNA, CDR2 YSLEER. CDR3 sequence reads: CASSQEDRTHEQYF. The CDR3, as DNA: TGCGCCAGCAGCCAAGAGGACAGGACCCACGAGCAGTACTTC.

This chain joins TRBV25-1 and TRBJ2-7, with TRBD2 identical over 9 bases. V shed 3 bases, J shed 3 bases, and the junction held 3 bases outside the gene matches. The CDR3 extends over 14 amino acids. Per the germline V gene, CDR1 is MGHDK and CDR2 is SYGVNS. This chain's CDR3 is CASSDMTSGYEQYF. The CDR3 bases are TGTGCCAGCAGTGATATGACTAGCGGCTACGAGCAGTACTTC.

The chain links TRBV4-1 to TRBJ2-7, with D unresolved. This CDR3 spans 15 amino acids. The V end was cut by 1 base, the J end by 5 bases, with 15 bases between. Germline loops: CDR1 MGHRA, CDR2 YSYEKL. The CDR3 sequence: CASSQVGRLRHEQYF. The CDR3 DNA follows: TGCGCCAGCAGCCAAGTTGGCAGGCTGCGCCACGAGCAGTACTTC.

This clone was counted only a few times. The chain joins TRBV5-6 to TRBJ2-1; 9 bases match TRBD2. Germline lookup yields CDR1 SGHDT and CDR2 YYEEEE. The J segment lost 7 bases and the V segment lost 7 bases, leaving 6 bases of the junction unmatched. This CDR3 region has 13 residues. The CDR3 nucleotides are TGTGCCAGCCGCGGGAGGGCGTCAAATGAGCAGTTCTTC. It specifies CASRGRASNEQFF.

The chain uses TRBV7-3 and TRBJ2-5; perhaps TRBD1 as D (6 bases). CDR1 and CDR2 (germline): SGHTA, FQGTGA. This CDR3 is 13 amino acids long. The V and J ends lost 0 bases and 4 bases respectively, with 6 bases between them. In DNA, the CDR3 is TGTGCCAGCAGCTTAACAGGGGGAGAGACCCAGTACTTC. This codes for CASSLTGGETQYF.

The chain recombines TRBV29-1 with TRBJ1-1; D is uncertain. This CDR3 comprises 11 residues. CDR1 SQVTM and CDR2 ANQGSEA come from the germline V gene. The ends were cut back, 5 bases at V and 3 bases at J, with 7 bases in the middle. The CDR3 DNA is TGCAGCGTTATTCGGTACACTGAAGCTTTCTTT. Protein sequence: CSVIRYTEAFF.

The chain links TRBV4-3 to TRBJ2-1; tentatively, D is TRBD2 (6 bases). The CDR3 runs 16 residues. V lost 1 base and J 3 bases, leaving 13 bases between the germline ends. CDR1 and CDR2 (germline): LGHNA, YSLEER. CDR3: CASSQGRAGLYNEQFF. DNA of the CDR3: TGCGCCAGCAGCCAAGGACGGGCGGGACTCTACAATGAGCAGTTCTTC.

J is TRBJ2-1 and V is TRBV19; TRBD1 matches 12 bases. Trimming took 8 bases from V and 10 from J; bases not matched to a gene: 9. The CDR3 spans 14 residues. CDR1 and CDR2 from the germline V gene are LNHDA and SQIVND (reference sequence). This CDR3 is CASSGTGGRREQFF. The CDR3 DNA is TGTGCCAGTTCCGGGACAGGGGGCCGGCGGGAGCAGTTCTTC.

Concerning this clone: Without the conserved terminal phenylalanine or tryptophan, this CDR3 likely stems from a read error. The DNA is left out, because the CDR3 cannot be placed on it with certainty; the CDR3 is given as TCRdb lists it. V gene TRBV5-3 combines with J gene TRBJ1-1. TRBV5-3 is flagged as an ORF with uncertain function. The CDR3 is 9 residues long, ends included. CDR3 in amino acids: CARSLVGGR.

V gene TRBV29-1 combines with J gene TRBJ2-3, with 12 positions matching TRBD2. There are 19 residues in the CDR3. Trimming took 0 bases from V and 5 from J; bases not matched to a gene: 15. Germline loops: CDR1 SQVTM, CDR2 ANQGSEA. The CDR3 spells CSVEDPNEPSGRALDTQYF. CDR3 DNA sequence: TGCAGCGTTGAAGATCCGAATGAACCTAGCGGGAGGGCATTAGATACGCAGTATTTT.

Written as DNA, the CDR3 is TGTGCCACCAGCAGAGTTTCGGGAAACACCGGGGAGCTGTTTTTT. This sequence encodes CATSRVSGNTGELFF. This sequence joins TRBV15 and TRBJ2-2; maybe TRBD2 (5 bases). Between the trimmed V and J ends, which lost 1 base and 2 bases, there was a span of 8 bases. The CDR3 runs to 15 residues. Germline lookup yields CDR1 LNHNV and CDR2 YYDKDF (reference sequence).

The rearrangement joins TRBV4-1 to TRBJ1-4; TRBD1 agrees at 8 bases. The germline V gene encodes CDR1 MGHRA and CDR2 YSYEKL. This CDR3 contains 16 residues. V lost 1 base and J lost 8; bases outside the gene matches: 9. Here the CDR3 reads CASSQGWTGRREKLFF. CDR3 bases: TGCGCCAGCAGCCAAGGTTGGACAGGGCGGAGAGAAAAACTGTTTTTT.

The chain recombines TRBV9 with TRBJ2-7; a possible D gene is TRBD1 (6 bases). Trimming pared 0 bases from V and 9 bases from J, leaving 16 bases between. CDR1 is SGDLS and CDR2 is YYNGEE in the germline V gene. The CDR3 totals 14 residues. Here the CDR3 DNA reads TGTGCCAGCAGCGTAGTCGAGTCCAGGGGCTTGCAGTACTTC. Its translation is CASSVVESRGLQYF.

The chain is built from TRBV29-1 and TRBJ2-6; possibly TRBD1 for D (6 bases). CDR3 length: 15 amino acids. Per germline, CDR1 SQVTM and CDR2 ANQGSEA. V lost 6 bases to trimming and J lost 3 bases, with 15 bases between them. The CDR3 loop is CSVILQGHGANVLTF. As DNA, the CDR3 is TGCAGCGTGATCCTACAGGGACATGGGGCCAACGTCCTGACTTTC.

V is TRBV6-6 and J is TRBJ2-7, with 11 positions matching TRBD2. The CDR3 has 14 amino acids. V shed 5 bases, J shed 6 bases, and the junction held 6 bases outside the gene matches. Germline CDR1 and CDR2: MNHNY and SVGAGI (reference sequence). The chain's CDR3 is CASSILAGVSEQYF. In DNA form, the CDR3 reads TGTGCCAGCAGTATACTAGCGGGAGTTAGCGAGCAGTACTTC.

In DNA form, the CDR3 reads TGTGCCAGCACCGTAGCGCCCTGGGGCAATCAGCCCCAGCATTTT. Translation gives CASTVAPWGNQPQHF. This sequence joins TRBV28 and TRBJ1-5, with D uncertain. This CDR3 region has 15 residues. V gave up 7 bases and J gave up 2 bases, with 15 bases separating them. Germline CDR1 and CDR2: MDHEN and SYDVKM.

J is TRBJ2-5 and V is TRBV18; TRBD2 matches 10 bases. CDR1 and CDR2 from the germline V gene are KGHSH and LQKENI. V lost 0 bases to trimming and J lost 6 bases; unmatched junction nucleotides: 10. The CDR3 is 17 amino acids. The CDR3 loop reads CASSPPGSSGGPKTQYF. CDR3 sequence (DNA): TGTGCCAGCTCACCACCGGGGAGTAGCGGGGGGCCTAAGACCCAGTACTTC. The full variable domain, its missing parts supplied by reference TRBV18 and TRBJ2-5, is NAGVMQNPRHLVRRRGQEARLRCSPMKGHSHVYWYRQLPEEGLKFMVYLQKENIIDESGMPKERFSAEFPKEGPSILRIQQVVRGDSAAYFCASSPPGSSGGPKTQYFGPGTRLLVL.